The 9 T cell receptor beta chains below come from one sample, sequenced in a study of control samples from healthy donors and cancer patients. TCRdb's copy holds only in-frame clones and misses some; the assay was immunoSEQ multiplex PCR. This table has roughly 93,000 clones, 85% to 90% appearing once. Sequencing was performed on PBMCs. The receptor source for this set is a woman aged 45-65 years with colorectal cancer.

Comment on this clone: The same CDR3 can be traced to other DNA sequences in this sample. The chain has TRBV5-1 and TRBJ1-1; D unclear. Germline CDR1 reads SGHRS; CDR2 reads YFSETQ. Trimming left V 0 bases short and J 5 bases short, with 11 bases between. The CDR3 contains 14 residues. The CDR3 DNA reads TGCGCCAGCAGCTTGGAGGACTCTGATACTGAAGCTTTCTTT. Encoded protein: CASSLEDSDTEAFF.

V usage is TRBV5-1 and J usage is TRBJ2-3, with D perhaps TRBD1 (6 bases). Germline V lookup: CDR1 SGHRS, CDR2 YFSETQ. Trimming left V 4 bases short and J 3 bases short, with 15 bases between. The CDR3 is 15 residues long. DNA of the CDR3: TGCGCCAGCAGCCTGTGGGCAGGGGAGACAGATACGCAGTATTTT. Residues: CASSLWAGETDTQYF.

This chain connects TRBV6-5 to TRBJ2-1, with TRBD1 matching over 9 bases. The V gene end was trimmed by 7 bases and the J gene end by 8 bases; junction bases not matched to a gene: 12. In germline, CDR1 is MNHEY, CDR2 SVGAGI. The CDR3 is 15 residues long. Here the CDR3 DNA reads TGTGCCAGCAAAATTGGGACAGGGATGTTGCATGAGCAGTTCTTC. It yields the protein CASKIGTGMLHEQFF.

This sequence joins TRBV2 and TRBJ1-3; 9 nucleotides agree with TRBD1. V lost 7 bases, J lost 7 bases, and 8 bases stayed unmatched. CDR3 length: 14 residues. The germline gives CDR1 SNHLY, CDR2 FYNNEI. CDR3 residues: CASKRDRGINTIYF. The CDR3 coding sequence is TGTGCCAGCAAGCGAGACAGGGGGATCAACACCATATATTTT.

CDR3 DNA sequence: TGCGCCAGCAGCCTGGGGGTCGGGGACTCGCTAGGGGAGCAGTACGTC. Its translation: CASSLGVGDSLGEQYV. The chain is built from TRBV5-1 and TRBJ2-7, with a tentative D call TRBD2 (6 bases). The germline gives CDR1 SGHRS, CDR2 YFSETQ. The V end was cut by 4 bases, the J end by 7 bases, with 24 bases between. The CDR3 runs 16 residues.

The CDR3 nucleotides are TGTGCCAGCAGCCGAGAGCATAATGAAAAACTGTTTTTT. Translating it yields CASSREHNEKLFF. The chain combines TRBV7-8 with TRBJ1-4; D gene uncertain. Per the germline V gene, CDR1 is SGHVS and CDR2 is FQNEAQ. Deletions cut 5 bases from V and 4 bases from J, with 8 bases between. The CDR3 spans 13 residues. Variable domain in full (rest from reference TRBV7-8 and TRBJ1-4): GAGVSQSPRYKVAKRGQDVALRCDPISGHVSLFWYQQALGQGPEFLTYFQNEAQLDKSGLPSDRFFAERPEGSVSTLKIQRTQQEDSAVYLCASSREHNEKLFFGSGTQLSVL.

V usage is TRBV3-1 (or the pseudogene TRBV3-2) and J usage is TRBJ2-7; D gene ambiguous. V lost 0 bases, J lost 0 bases, and 6 bases lay in between. Germline-derived CDR1 and CDR2 are LGHDT and YNNKEL (reference sequence). This CDR3 is built from 14 residues. The CDR3: CASSQDTASYEQYV. The CDR3 DNA is TGTGCCAGCAGCCAAGACACAGCCTCCTACGAGCAGTACGTC.

V is TRBV4-3 and J is TRBJ2-2; no firm D call. This CDR3 contains 14 residues. V lost 0 bases and J 3 bases, leaving 5 bases between the germline ends. Germline CDR1 and CDR2: LGHNA and YSLEER. Written as DNA, the CDR3 is TGCGCCAGCAGCCAAGAAGGATACACCGGGGAGCTGTTTTTT. Translation: CASSQEGYTGELFF.

The J gene is TRBJ2-6, the V gene TRBV4-3; 7 bases agree with TRBD2. Germline assignment: CDR1 LGHNA and CDR2 YSLEER. This CDR3 has 18 residues. V dropped 1 base and J dropped 3; count of bases not matched to a gene: 9. The CDR3 coding sequence is TGCGCCAGCAGCCAAGGAGCGGGGATGGGTTTTGGGGCCAACGTCCTGACTTTC. Protein product: CASSQGAGMGFGANVLTF.